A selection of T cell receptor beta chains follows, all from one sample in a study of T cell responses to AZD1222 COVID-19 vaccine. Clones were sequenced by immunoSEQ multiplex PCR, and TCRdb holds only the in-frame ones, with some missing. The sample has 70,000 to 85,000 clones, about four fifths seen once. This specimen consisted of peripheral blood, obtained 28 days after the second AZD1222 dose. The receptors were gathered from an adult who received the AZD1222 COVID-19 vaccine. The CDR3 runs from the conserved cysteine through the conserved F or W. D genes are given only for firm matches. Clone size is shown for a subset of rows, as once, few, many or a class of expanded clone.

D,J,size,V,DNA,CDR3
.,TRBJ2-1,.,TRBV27,TGTGCCAGCAGTTTAATTTTTGGCGGGAACGCCTACAATGAGCAGTTCTTC,CASSLIFGGNAYNEQFF
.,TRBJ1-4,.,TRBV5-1,TGCGCCAGCAGCTTGGGGGGACGAGCAACTAATGAAAAACTGTTTTTT,CASSLGGRATNEKLFF
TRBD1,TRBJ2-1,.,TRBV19,TGTGCCAGTAATACCCTCCGAGGACAGGGCTATGAGCAGTTCTTC,CASNTLRGQGYEQFF
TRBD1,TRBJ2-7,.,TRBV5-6,TGTGCCAGCAGCTTTGGGACAGGGGAACTCTACGAGCAGTACTTC,CASSFGTGELYEQYF
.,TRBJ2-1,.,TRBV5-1,TGCGCCAGCAGCTTGGCCAATGAGCAGTTCTTC,CASSLANEQFF
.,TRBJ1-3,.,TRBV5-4,TGTGCCAGCAGCTTGGGGGGAGGGAAGCCTGGAAACACCATATATTTT,CASSLGGGKPGNTIYF
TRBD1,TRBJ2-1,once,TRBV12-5,TGTGCTAGTGGTCCCGGGGACAGGGGCAATGAGCAGTTCTTC,CASGPGDRGNEQFF
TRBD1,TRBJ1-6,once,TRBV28,TGTGCCAGCAGTCTGACAGGGAGGTCACCCCTCCACTTT,CASSLTGRSPLHF
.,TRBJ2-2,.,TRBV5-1,TGCGCCAGCAGCCCGCCCACCCACACCGGGGAGCTGTTTTTT,CASSPPTHTGELFF
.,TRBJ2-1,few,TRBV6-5,TGTGCCAGCGGCGAATCACACTCCTACAATGAGCAGTTCTTC,CASGESHSYNEQFF
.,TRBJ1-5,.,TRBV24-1,TGTGCCACCAGTGGCGGGGGAAGTAACAATCAGCCCCAGCATTTT,CATSGGGSNNQPQHF
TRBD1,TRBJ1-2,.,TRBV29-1,TGCAGCGTTGTTTTCACGGGACAGAAACTCTATGGCTACACCTTC,CSVVFTGQKLYGYTF
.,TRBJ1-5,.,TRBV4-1,TGCGCCAGCAGCCAAGGACAGGGCAATCAGCCCCAGCATTTT,CASSQGQGNQPQHF
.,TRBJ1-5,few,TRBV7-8,TGTGCCAGCAGCTTAAGGCGTGACGGCAATCAGCCCCAGCATTTT,CASSLRRDGNQPQHF
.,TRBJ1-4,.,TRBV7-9,TGTGCCAGCAGCCAAGTTAATGAAAAACTGTTTTTT,CASSQVNEKLFF
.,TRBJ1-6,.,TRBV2,TGTGCCAGCAGCGAGAGTAATTCACCCCTCCACTTT,CASSESNSPLHF
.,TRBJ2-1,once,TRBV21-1,TGTGCCAGCAGCAAAGTCGGGTCTTACAATGAGCAGTTCTTC,CASSKVGSYNEQFF
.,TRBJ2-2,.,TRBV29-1,TGCAGCGTTGGTTTCGGCGGGGAGCTGTTTTTT,CSVGFGGELFF
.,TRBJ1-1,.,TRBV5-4,TGTGCCAGCAGCTTGGACAGGGCGAACACTGAAGCTTTCTTT,CASSLDRANTEAFF
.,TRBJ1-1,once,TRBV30,TGTGCCTGGAGTGAAAGGGCACGGACTGAAGCTTTCTTT,CAWSERARTEAFF
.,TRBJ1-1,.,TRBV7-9,TGTGCCAGCAGCTTAGCGCCTAGGGCGGTGAACACTGAAGCTTTCTTT,CASSLAPRAVNTEAFF